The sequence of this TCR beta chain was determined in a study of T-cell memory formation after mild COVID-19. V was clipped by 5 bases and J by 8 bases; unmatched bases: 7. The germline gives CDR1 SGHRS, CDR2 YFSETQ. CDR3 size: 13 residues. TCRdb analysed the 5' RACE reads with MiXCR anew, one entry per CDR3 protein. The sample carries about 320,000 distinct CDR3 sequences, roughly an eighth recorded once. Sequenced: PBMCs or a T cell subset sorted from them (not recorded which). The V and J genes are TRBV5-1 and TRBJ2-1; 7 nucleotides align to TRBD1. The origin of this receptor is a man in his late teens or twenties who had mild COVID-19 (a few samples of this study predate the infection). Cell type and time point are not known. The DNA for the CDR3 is TGCGCCAGCAGTCTGACAGGGTACGATGAGCAGTTCTTC. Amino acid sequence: CASSLTGYDEQFF.